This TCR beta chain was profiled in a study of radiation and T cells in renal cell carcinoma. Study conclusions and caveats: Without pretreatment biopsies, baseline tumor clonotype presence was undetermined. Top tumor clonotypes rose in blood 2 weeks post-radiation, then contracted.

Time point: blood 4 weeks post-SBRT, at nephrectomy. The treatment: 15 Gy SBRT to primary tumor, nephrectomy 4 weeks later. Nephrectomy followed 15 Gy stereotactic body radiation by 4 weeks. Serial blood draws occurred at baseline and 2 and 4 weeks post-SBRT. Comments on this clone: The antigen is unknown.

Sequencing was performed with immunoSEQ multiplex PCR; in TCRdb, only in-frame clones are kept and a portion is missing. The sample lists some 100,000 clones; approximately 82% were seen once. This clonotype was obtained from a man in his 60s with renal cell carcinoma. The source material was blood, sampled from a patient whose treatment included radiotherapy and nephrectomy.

DNA of the CDR3: TGTGCCAGCAGCGCTACCATCCAGGGGGCGCGGGAGCAGTACTTC. Translating gives CASSATIQGAREQYF. J is TRBJ2-7 and V is TRBV7-8; TRBD1 agrees at 8 bases. V gave up 5 bases and J gave up 7 bases; unmatched junction bases: 13. The CDR3 has 15 residues. Germline assignment: CDR1 SGHVS and CDR2 FQNEAQ.